The 5 T cell receptor beta chains given below trace back to one sample, sequenced in a study of cytomegalovirus exposure and HLA in healthy donors (dated 2017 in TCRdb). Libraries came from the immunoSEQ multiplex PCR assay. A mixture of 60 forward primers for TCR Vbeta segments and 13 reverse primers for TCR Jbeta segments was used in the multiplex PCR. As stored in TCRdb, this immuneACCESS dataset retains in-frame rearrangements with V and J assigned. A fraction of the clones does not appear; measured against another copy, unresolved V genes explain less than half of the discrepancy, and the remainder lacks a known reason. This sample is represented by approximately 220,000 clones; 60% to 80% of them were singletons. 1.8% of the sample lies in the top ten. Specimen: PBMCs. The origin of the receptors is a male donor in good health and CMV-seronegative.

The chain employs TRBV11-2 and TRBJ2-2; 13 bases line up with TRBD2. Germline V gene lookup returns CDR1 SGHAT and CDR2 FQNNGV. Germline trimming cut 4 bases from V and 9 bases from J; bases unmatched to any gene: 8. The CDR3 loop spans 16 amino acids. The CDR3 region is CASSSRGTSGIRELFF. The DNA of the CDR3 is TGTGCCAGCAGCTCCAGAGGGACTAGCGGGATTAGGGAGCTGTTTTTT.

The DNA for the CDR3 is TGTGCCAGCAGCGACCGATTGGCGGGGGGTCGAGATACGCAGTATTTT. Amino acids: CASSDRLAGGRDTQYF. The chain combines TRBV9 with TRBJ2-3, with 8 nucleotides matching TRBD2. Germline CDR1 and CDR2: SGDLS and YYNGEE. Germline trimming cut 3 bases from V and 5 bases from J; bases unmatched to any gene: 11. CDR3 length: 16 residues.

This clone was seen more than once but under ten times. This rearrangement joins TRBV4-1 to TRBJ2-7; the match to TRBD1 covers 9 bases. The CDR3 runs to 14 residues. The ends lost 4 bases at V and 2 bases at J; junction bases unmatched: 3. Germline V gene sequence: CDR1 MGHRA, CDR2 YSYEKL. CDR3 sequence: CASSRDRATYEQYF. As DNA, the CDR3 is TGCGCCAGCAGCCGGGACAGGGCTACCTACGAGCAGTACTTC.

The chain recombines TRBV6-5 with TRBJ2-7; 8 bases are a match to TRBD2. This CDR3 is built from 13 residues. Germline V gene data show CDR1 as MNHEY and CDR2 as SVGAGI. After removal of 10 bases from V and 1 base from J, the junction contained 6 bases not matched to a gene. In nucleotides, the CDR3 is TGTGCCACCCTCCGGGGGGGATCCTACGAGCAGTACTTC. Amino acids: CATLRGGSYEQYF.

The rearrangement links TRBV28 to TRBJ1-2; no definite D call. The CDR3 contains 14 residues. Germline V CDR1 and CDR2: MDHEN, SYDVKM. The V and J ends lost 3 bases and 5 bases respectively, with 13 bases between them. CDR3 nucleotides: TGTGCCAGCAGTTTGGGCTTCCATGGGTATGGCTACACCTTC. It yields the protein CASSLGFHGYGYTF.